The source of this TCR beta chain is a study of PD-1 blockade in mismatch repair-deficient tumors. All patients were mismatch repair deficient, assessed by either PCR or immunohistochemistry. TCRdb's copy holds only in-frame clones and misses some; the assay was immunoSEQ multiplex PCR. There are fewer than 100,000 clones in the sample; around 85% occur only once, and more than 2.5% lies in the top ten. About this clone: Its antigen remains unidentified.

Looked up from germline, CDR1 is LNHDA and CDR2 is SQIVND (reference sequence). The CDR3 spans 17 residues. V shed 7 bases, J shed 5 bases, and the junction held 9 bases outside the gene matches. Whole-study findings and limits: After pembrolizumab, tumor-resident clones rose rapidly, then generally contracted before radiologic responses.

The sample in question was peripheral blood, obtained 12 weeks after starting pembrolizumab. The chain is built from TRBV19 and TRBJ2-2, with 14 bases that match TRBD2. The clonotype originates from an adult with mismatch repair-deficient cancer. The CDR3 protein is CASKPGLAGVGTGELFF. In DNA form, the CDR3 reads TGTGCCAGTAAACCGGGACTAGCGGGAGTTGGGACCGGGGAGCTGTTTTTT.